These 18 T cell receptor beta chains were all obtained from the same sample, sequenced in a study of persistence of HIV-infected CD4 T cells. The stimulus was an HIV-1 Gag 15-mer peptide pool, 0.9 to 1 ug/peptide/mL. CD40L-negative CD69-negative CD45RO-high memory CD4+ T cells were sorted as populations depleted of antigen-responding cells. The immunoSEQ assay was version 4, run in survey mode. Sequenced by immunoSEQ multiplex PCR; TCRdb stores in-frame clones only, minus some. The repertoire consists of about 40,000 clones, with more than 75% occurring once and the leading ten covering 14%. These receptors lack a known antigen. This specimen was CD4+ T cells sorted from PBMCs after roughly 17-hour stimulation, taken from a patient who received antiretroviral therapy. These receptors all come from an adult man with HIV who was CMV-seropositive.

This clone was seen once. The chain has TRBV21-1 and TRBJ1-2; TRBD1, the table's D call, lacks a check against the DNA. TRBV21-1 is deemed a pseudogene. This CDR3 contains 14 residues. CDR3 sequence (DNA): TGTGCCAGCAGCAGACAGGGGGTTAACTATGGCTACACCTTC. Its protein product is CASSRQGVNYGYTF.

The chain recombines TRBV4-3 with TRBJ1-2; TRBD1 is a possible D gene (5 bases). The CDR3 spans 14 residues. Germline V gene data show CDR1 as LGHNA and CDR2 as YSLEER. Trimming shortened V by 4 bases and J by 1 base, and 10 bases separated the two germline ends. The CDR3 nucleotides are TGCGCCAGCAGCCCCGGGGGGGGTAACTATGGCTACACCTTC. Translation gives CASSPGGGNYGYTF.

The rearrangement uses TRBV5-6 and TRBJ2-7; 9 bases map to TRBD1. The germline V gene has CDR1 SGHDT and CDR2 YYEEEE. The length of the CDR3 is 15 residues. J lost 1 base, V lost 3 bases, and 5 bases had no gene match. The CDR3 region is CASSSGQGRSYEQYF. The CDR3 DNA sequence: TGTGCCAGCAGCTCCGGACAGGGGAGGTCCTACGAGCAGTACTTC.

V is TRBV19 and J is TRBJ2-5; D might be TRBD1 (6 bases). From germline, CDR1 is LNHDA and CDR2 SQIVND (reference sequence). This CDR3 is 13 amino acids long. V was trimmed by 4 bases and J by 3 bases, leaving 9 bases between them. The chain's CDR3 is CASSRDTKETQYF. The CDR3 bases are TGTGCCAGTAGTAGGGACACGAAAGAGACCCAGTACTTC.

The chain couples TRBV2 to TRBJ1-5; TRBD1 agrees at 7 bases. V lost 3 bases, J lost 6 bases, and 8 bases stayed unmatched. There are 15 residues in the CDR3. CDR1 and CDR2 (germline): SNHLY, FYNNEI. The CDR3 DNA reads TGTGCCAGCAGTGATTTTCCAGGGGGAACTCAGCCCCAGCATTTT. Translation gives CASSDFPGGTQPQHF.

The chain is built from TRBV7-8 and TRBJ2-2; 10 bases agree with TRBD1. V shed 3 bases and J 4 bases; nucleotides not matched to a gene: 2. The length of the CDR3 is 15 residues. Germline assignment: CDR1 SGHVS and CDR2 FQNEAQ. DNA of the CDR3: TGTGCCAGCAGCTTCCGGACAGGGGGCACCGGGGAGCTGTTTTTT. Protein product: CASSFRTGGTGELFF.

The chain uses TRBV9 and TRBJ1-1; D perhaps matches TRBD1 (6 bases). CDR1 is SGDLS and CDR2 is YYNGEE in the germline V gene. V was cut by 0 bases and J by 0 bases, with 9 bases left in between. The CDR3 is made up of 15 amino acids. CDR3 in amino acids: CASSVAAGVNTEAFF. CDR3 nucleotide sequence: TGTGCCAGCAGCGTAGCGGCAGGGGTGAACACTGAAGCTTTCTTT.

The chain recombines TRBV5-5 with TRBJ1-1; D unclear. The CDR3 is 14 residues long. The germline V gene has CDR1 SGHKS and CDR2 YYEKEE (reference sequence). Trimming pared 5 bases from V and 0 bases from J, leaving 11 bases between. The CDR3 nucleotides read TGTGCCAGCAGGGAGGGATTCGTGAACACTGAAGCTTTCTTT. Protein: CASREGFVNTEAFF.

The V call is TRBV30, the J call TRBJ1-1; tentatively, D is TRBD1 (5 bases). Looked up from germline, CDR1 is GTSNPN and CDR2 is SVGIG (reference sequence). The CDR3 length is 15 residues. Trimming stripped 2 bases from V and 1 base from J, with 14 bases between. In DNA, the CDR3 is TGTGCCTGGAGTTCCGAGACAGCCTCGAACACTGAAGCTTTCTTT. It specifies CAWSSETASNTEAFF.

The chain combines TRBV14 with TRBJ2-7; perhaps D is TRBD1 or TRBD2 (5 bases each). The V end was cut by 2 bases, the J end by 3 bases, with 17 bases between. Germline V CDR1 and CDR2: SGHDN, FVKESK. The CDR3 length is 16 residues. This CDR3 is CASSQKRGAGLYEQYF. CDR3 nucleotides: TGTGCCAGCAGCCAAAAAAGAGGGGCAGGACTCTACGAGCAGTACTTC. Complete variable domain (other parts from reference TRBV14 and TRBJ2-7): EAGVTQFPSHSVIEKGQTVTLRCDPISGHDNLYWYRRVMGKEIKFLLHFVKESKQDESGMPNNRFLAERTGGTYSTLKVQPAELEDSGVYFCASSQKRGAGLYEQYFGPGTRLTVT.

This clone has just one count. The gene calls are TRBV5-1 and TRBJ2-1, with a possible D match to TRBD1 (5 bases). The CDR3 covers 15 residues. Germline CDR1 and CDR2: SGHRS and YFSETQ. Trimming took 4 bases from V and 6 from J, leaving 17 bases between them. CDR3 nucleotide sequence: TGCGCCAGCAGCGCCTCCCCAGGGTCCCTCAATGAGCAGTTCTTC. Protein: CASSASPGSLNEQFF. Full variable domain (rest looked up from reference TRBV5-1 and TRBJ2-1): KAGVTQTPRYLIKTRGQQVTLSCSPISGHRSVSWYQQTPGQGLQFLFEYFSETQRNKGNFPGRFSGRQFSNSRSEMNVSTLELGDSALYLCASSASPGSLNEQFFGPGTRLTVL.

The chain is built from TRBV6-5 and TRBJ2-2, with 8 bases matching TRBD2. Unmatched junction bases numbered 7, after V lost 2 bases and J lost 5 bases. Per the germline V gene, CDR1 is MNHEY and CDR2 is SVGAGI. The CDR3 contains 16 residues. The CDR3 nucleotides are TGTGCCAGCAGTTACCCCGGTGTAGCGGGAACCGGGGAGCTGTTTTTT. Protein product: CASSYPGVAGTGELFF.

The DNA for the CDR3 is TGTGCCAGCAGCTTGCCTGGGACAGGGAACGAAGCTTTCTTT. It translates to CASSLPGTGNEAFF. The V gene is TRBV7-2, the J gene TRBJ1-1; TRBD1 matches 9 bases. The CDR3 has 14 amino acids. J was trimmed by 8 bases and V by 3 bases; bases with no gene match: 7. CDR1 is SGHTA, CDR2 FQGNSA, per germline.

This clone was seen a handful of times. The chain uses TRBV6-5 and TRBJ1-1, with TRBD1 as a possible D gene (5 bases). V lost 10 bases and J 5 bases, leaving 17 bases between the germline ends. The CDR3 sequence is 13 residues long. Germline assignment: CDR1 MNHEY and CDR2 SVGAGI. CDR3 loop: CATGTGLRTEAFF. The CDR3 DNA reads TGTGCCACCGGGACGGGGCTTCGGACTGAAGCTTTCTTT.

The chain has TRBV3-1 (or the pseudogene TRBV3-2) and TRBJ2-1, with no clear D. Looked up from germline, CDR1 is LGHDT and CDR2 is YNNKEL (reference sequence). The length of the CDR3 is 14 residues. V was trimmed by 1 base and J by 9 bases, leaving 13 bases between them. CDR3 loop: CASSQGGFSSEQFF. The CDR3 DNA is TGTGCCAGCAGCCAAGGAGGTTTCTCTAGTGAGCAGTTCTTC.

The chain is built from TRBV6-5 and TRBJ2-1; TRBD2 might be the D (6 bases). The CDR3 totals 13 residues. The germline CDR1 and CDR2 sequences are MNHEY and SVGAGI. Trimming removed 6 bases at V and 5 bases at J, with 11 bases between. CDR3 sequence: CASRRGLNNEQFF. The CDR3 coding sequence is TGTGCCAGCAGGCGGGGACTCAACAATGAGCAGTTCTTC.

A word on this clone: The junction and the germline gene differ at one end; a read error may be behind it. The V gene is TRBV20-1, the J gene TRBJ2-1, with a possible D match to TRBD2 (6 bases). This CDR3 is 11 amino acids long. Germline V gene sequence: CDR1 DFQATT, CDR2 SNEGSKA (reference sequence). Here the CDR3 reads CSRDSHNEQFF. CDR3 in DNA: TGCAGTCGGGACTCCCACAATGAGCAGTTCTTC.

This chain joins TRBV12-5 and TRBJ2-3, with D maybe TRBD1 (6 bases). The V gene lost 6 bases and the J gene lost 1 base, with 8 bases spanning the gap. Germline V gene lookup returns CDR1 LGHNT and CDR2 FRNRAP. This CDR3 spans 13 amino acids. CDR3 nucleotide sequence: TGTGCTAGTGGCAGGGGAGGCACAGATACGCAGTATTTT. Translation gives CASGRGGTDTQYF.